Below, 6 T cell receptor beta chains from the same sample are listed, as sequenced in a study of T cells after yellow fever vaccination. From the 5' RACE reads, TCRdb called clonotypes with MiXCR, one entry per CDR3 protein. The data hold roughly 300,000 distinct CDR3 sequences, with roughly 8.4% observed a single time. Sample: PBMCs, taken around 45 days after the first yellow fever vaccination. The source is a man aged 18-30 years who received the YFV17D yellow fever vaccine.

The chain is built from TRBV11-2 and TRBJ2-3; D call uncertain. Germline CDR1 is SGHAT and CDR2 is FQNNGV. The CDR3 consists of 15 residues. Between the trimmed V and J ends, which lost 5 bases and 6 bases, there was a span of 18 bases. The CDR3 DNA reads TGTGCCAGCAGCGAGTCCCCCACCTCCTGGGATACGCAGTATTTT. Translation: CASSESPTSWDTQYF.

This clonotype was counted many times. The chain employs TRBV7-2 and TRBJ2-1; weak D call: TRBD2 (6 bases). The germline CDR1 and CDR2 sequences are SGHTA and FQGNSA. The CDR3 contains 14 residues. V lost 4 bases and J lost 6, with 13 bases in between. The CDR3 DNA is TGTGCCAGCAGCTCCGAACTAGCTCGCAATGAGCAGTTCTTC. Translating gives CASSSELARNEQFF. Full variable domain (remainder filled in from reference TRBV7-2 and TRBJ2-1): GAGVSQSPSNKVTEKGKDVELRCDPISGHTALYWYRQSLGQGLEFLIYFQGNSAPDKSGLPSDRFSAERTGGSVSTLTIQRTQQEDSAVYLCASSSELARNEQFFGPGTRLTVL.

The chain combines TRBV6-5 with TRBJ1-2; no definite D call. Germline V lookup: CDR1 MNHEY, CDR2 SVGAGI. V was clipped by 2 bases and J by 4 bases, with 8 bases between them. CDR3 length: 13 residues. CDR3 in DNA: TGTGCCAGCAGTTACCGTTCTGCCTATGGCTACACCTTC. As protein: CASSYRSAYGYTF.

This clonotype was observed a handful of times. J is TRBJ1-1 and V is TRBV19, with a tentative D call TRBD1 (5 bases). Germline CDR1 and CDR2: LNHDA and SQIVND (reference sequence). The CDR3 is made up of 14 amino acids. V shed 5 bases and J shed 4 bases, with 14 bases lying between them. CDR3 residues: CASSVSVRGTEAFF. The CDR3 DNA reads as TGTGCCAGTAGTGTCTCAGTGAGGGGCACTGAAGCTTTCTTT. The variable domain in full, completed from reference TRBV19 and TRBJ1-1, reads DGGITQSPKYLFRKEGQNVTLSCEQNLNHDAMYWYRQDPGQGLRLIYYSQIVNDFQKGDIAEGYSVSREKKESFPLTVTSAQKNPTAFYLCASSVSVRGTEAFFGQGTRLTVV.

The rearrangement links TRBV6-1 to TRBJ2-3; no clear D gene. The CDR3 is 14 residues long. Germline-derived CDR1 and CDR2 are MNHNS and SASEGT. The V and J ends lost 6 bases and 4 bases respectively, with 14 bases between them. The CDR3 protein is CASSQSYRPDTQYF. The DNA for the CDR3 is TGTGCCAGCAGCCAAAGCTACCGCCCAGATACGCAGTATTTT.

V gene TRBV7-8 combines with J gene TRBJ1-6; D not certain. This CDR3 region has 15 residues. From germline, CDR1 is SGHVS and CDR2 FQNEAQ. Trimming pared 4 bases from V and 7 bases from J, leaving 14 bases between. The CDR3 region is CASSSERVPNSPLHF. The CDR3 DNA reads TGTGCCAGCAGCTCGGAAAGGGTTCCAAATTCACCCCTCCACTTT. Full variable domain (remainder filled in from reference TRBV7-8 and TRBJ1-6): GAGVSQSPRYKVAKRGQDVALRCDPISGHVSLFWYQQALGQGPEFLTYFQNEAQLDKSGLPSDRFFAERPEGSVSTLKIQRTQQEDSAVYLCASSSERVPNSPLHFGNGTRLTVT.